This T cell receptor beta chain was observed in a study of OX40 agonist ivuxolimab in advanced cancers. The CDR3 extends over 12 amino acids. V was clipped by 6 bases and J by 3 bases, with 11 bases between them. Germline V gene lookup returns CDR1 SQVTM and CDR2 ANQGSEA. The method was immunoSEQ multiplex PCR; TCRdb's version includes in-frame clones alone and lacks a portion of them. The repertoire includes some 55,000 clones, approximately 84% of them detected once, and around 13% sits in the top ten. The specimen was CD4+ or CD8+ T cells sorted from blood, collected in a trial of the OX40 agonist ivuxolimab. This clonotype was sampled from an adult with an advanced solid tumor such as melanoma, head and neck, liver or kidney cancer. V is TRBV29-1 and J is TRBJ1-2; no firm D call. The DNA for the CDR3 is TGCAGCGTGAAGGGTAACCACTATGGCTACACCTTC. Translated, it gives CSVKGNHYGYTF. Complete variable domain (other parts from reference TRBV29-1 and TRBJ1-2): SAVISQKPSRDICQRGTSLTIQCQVDSQVTMMFWYRQQPGQSLTLIATANQGSEATYESGFVIDKFPISRPNLTFSTLTVSNMSPEDSSIYLCSVKGNHYGYTFGSGTRLTVV.